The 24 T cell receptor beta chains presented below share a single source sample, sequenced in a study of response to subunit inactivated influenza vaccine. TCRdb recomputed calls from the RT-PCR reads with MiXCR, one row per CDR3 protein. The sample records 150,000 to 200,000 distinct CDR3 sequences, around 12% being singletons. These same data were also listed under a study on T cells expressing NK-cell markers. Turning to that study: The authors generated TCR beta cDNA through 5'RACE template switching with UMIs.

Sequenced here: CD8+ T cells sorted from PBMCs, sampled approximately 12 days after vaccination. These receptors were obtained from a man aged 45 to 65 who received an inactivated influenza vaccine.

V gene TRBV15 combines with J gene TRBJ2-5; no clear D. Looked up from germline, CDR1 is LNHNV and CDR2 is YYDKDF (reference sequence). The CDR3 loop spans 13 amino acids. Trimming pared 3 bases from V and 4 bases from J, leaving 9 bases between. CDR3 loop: CATSRDERETQYF. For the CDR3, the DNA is TGTGCCACCAGCAGGGATGAGAGAGAGACCCAGTACTTC.

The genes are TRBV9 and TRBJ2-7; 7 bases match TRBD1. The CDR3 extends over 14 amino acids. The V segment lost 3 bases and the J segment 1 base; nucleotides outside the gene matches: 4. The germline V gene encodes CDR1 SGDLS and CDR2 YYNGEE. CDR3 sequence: CASSGQTGSYEQYF. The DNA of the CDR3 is TGTGCCAGCAGCGGCCAGACAGGGTCCTACGAGCAGTACTTC.

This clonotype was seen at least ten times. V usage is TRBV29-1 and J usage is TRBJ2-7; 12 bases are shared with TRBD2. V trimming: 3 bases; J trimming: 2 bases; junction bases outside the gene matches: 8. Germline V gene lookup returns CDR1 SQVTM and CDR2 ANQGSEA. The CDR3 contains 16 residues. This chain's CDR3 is CSVDTSGRHLTYEQYF. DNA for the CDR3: TGCAGCGTTGATACTAGCGGGAGGCACCTCACCTACGAGCAGTACTTC.

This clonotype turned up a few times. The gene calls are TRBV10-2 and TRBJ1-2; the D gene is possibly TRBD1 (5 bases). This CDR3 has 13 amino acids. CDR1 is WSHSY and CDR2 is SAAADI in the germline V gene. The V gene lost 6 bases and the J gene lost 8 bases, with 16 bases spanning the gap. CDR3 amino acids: CASRPGPSRGYTF. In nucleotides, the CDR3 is TGCGCCAGCAGGCCGGGACCTTCAAGGGGCTACACCTTC.

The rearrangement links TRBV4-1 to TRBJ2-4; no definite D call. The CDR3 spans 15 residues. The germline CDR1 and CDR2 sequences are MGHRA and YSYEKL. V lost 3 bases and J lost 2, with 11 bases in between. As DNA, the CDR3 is TGCGCCAGCAGCCATGACTCTGATCCCAAAAACATTCAGTACTTC. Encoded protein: CASSHDSDPKNIQYF.

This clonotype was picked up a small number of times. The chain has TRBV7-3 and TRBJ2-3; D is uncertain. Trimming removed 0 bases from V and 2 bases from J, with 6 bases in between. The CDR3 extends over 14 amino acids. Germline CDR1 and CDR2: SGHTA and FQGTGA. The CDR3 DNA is TGTGCCAGCAGCTTAACTAGCTTCACAGATACGCAGTATTTT. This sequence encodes CASSLTSFTDTQYF.

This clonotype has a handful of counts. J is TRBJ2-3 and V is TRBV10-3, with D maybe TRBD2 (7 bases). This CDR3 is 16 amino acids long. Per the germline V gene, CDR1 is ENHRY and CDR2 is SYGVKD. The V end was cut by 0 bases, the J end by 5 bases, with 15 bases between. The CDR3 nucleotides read TGTGCCATCAGTGAGTCTTTTGCGGGGGCCCGAGATACGCAGTATTTT. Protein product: CAISESFAGARDTQYF.

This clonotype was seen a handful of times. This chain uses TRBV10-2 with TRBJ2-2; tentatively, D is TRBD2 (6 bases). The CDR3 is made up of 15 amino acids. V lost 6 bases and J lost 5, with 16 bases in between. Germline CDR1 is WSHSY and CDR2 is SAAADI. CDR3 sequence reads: CASSSGWRATGELFF. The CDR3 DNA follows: TGCGCCAGCAGCAGCGGATGGAGGGCTACCGGGGAGCTGTTTTTT.

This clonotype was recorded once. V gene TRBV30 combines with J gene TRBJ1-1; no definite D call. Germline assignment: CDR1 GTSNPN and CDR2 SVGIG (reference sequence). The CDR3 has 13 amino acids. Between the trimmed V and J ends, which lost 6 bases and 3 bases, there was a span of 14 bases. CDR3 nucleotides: TGTGCCTGCACAGATCTGTCGGACACTGAAGCTTTCTTT. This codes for CACTDLSDTEAFF.

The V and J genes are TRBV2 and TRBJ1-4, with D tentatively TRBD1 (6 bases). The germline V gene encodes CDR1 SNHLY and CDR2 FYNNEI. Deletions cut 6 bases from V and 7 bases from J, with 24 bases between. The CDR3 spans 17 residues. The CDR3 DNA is TGTGCCAGCAGGCGGGAATTACAGGGCGCCTTGACTGAAAAACTGTTTTTT. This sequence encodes CASRRELQGALTEKLFF.

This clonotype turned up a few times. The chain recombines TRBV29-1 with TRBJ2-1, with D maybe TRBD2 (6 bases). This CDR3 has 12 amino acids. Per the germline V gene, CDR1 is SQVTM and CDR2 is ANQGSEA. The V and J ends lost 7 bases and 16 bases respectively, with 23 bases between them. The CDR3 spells CSATGLGGILFF. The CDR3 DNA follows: TGCAGCGCTACAGGTCTTGGCGGGATCCTTTTCTTC.

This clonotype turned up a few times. The CDR3 loop reads CASSFQREVTYNEQFF. The CDR3 region has the DNA TGTGCCAGCAGCTTTCAGCGGGAGGTAACCTACAATGAGCAGTTCTTC. This chain joins TRBV7-9 and TRBJ2-1; 9 bases match TRBD2. Germline V gives CDR1 SEHNR, CDR2 FQNEAQ (reference sequence). The V gene end was trimmed by 3 bases and the J gene end by 2 bases; junction bases not matched to a gene: 5. The CDR3 is 16 amino acids.

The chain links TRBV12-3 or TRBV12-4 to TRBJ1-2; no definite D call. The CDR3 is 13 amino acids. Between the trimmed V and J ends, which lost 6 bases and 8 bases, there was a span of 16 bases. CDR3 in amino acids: CASSHPTRGGYTF. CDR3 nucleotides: TGTGCCAGCAGCCACCCGACCCGTGGGGGCTACACCTTC.

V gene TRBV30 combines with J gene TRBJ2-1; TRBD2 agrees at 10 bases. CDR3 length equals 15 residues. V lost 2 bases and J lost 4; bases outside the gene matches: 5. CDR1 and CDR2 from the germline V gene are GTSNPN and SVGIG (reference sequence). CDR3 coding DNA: TGTGCCTGGAGTTTGTCACTAGCGGGATACAATGAGCAGTTCTTC. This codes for CAWSLSLAGYNEQFF.

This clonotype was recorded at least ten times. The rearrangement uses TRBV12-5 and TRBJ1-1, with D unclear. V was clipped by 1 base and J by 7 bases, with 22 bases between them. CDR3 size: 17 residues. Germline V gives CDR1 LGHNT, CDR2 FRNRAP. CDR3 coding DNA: TGTGCTAGTGGTTTGGCCCCCCAACTCGCGGACGGTGGTGAAGCTTTCTTT. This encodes CASGLAPQLADGGEAFF.

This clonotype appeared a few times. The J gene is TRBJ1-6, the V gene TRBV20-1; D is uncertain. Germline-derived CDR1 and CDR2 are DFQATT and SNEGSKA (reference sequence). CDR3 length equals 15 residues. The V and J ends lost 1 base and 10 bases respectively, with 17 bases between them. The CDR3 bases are TGCAGTGCTAGAGCAACAATGAACGAGGGATCACCCCTCCACTTT. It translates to CSARATMNEGSPLHF.

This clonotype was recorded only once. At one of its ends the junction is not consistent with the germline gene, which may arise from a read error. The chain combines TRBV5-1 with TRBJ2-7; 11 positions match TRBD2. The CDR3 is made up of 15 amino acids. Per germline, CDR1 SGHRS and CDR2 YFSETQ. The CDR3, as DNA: TGCGCCGGCAGCTCCCTAGCGGGGGGACCCTACGAGCAGTACTTC. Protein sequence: CAGSSLAGGPYEQYF.

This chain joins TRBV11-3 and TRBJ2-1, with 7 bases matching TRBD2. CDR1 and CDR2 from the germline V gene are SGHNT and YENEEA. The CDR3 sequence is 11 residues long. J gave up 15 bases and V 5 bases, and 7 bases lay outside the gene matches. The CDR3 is CASSPGGMLFF. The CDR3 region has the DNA TGTGCCAGCAGCCCCGGGGGGATGCTGTTCTTC.

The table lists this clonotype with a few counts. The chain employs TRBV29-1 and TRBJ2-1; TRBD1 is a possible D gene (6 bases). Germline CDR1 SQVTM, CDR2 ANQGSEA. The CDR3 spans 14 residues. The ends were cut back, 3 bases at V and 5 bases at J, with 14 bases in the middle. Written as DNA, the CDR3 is TGCAGCGTTGACCCCCCACAGGGAAACAATGAGCAGTTCTTC. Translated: CSVDPPQGNNEQFF.

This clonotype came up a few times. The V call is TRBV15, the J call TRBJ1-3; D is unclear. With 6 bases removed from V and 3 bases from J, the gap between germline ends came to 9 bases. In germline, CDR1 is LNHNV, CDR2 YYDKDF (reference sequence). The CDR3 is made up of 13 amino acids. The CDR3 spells CATSWTNGNTIYF. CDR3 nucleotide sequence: TGTGCCACCAGTTGGACGAATGGAAACACCATATATTTT. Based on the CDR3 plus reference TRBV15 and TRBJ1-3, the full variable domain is DAMVIQNPRYQVTQFGKPVTLSCSQTLNHNVMYWYQQKSSQAPKLLFHYYDKDFNNEADTPDNFQSRRPNTSFCFLDIRSPGLGDTAMYLCATSWTNGNTIYFGEGSWLTVV.

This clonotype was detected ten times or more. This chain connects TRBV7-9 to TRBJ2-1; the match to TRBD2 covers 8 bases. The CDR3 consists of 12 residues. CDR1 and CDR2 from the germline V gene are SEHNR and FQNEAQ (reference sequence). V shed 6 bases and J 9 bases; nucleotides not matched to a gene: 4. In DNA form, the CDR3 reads TGTGCCAGCAGTTCGACTAGCGTTGAGCAGTTCTTC. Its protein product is CASSSTSVEQFF.

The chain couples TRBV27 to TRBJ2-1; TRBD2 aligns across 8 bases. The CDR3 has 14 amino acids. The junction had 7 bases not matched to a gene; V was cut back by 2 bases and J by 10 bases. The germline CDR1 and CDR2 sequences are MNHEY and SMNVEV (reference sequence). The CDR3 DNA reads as TGTGCCAGCAGTTTAGGGCGGGAGGTCGTGGAGCAGTTCTTC. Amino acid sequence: CASSLGREVVEQFF.

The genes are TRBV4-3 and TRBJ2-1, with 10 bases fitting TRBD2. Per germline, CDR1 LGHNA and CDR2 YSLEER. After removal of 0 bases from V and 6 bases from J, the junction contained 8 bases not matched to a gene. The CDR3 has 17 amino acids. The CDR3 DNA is TGCGCCAGCAGCCAAGATGGCCTAGCGGGAGCGGTCAATGAGCAGTTCTTC. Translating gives CASSQDGLAGAVNEQFF.

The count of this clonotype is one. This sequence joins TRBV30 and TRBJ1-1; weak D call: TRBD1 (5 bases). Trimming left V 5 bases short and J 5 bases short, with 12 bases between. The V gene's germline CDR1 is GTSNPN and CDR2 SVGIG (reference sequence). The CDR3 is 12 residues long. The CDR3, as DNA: TGTGCCTGGCAGGGACTCGGAACTGAAGCTTTCTTT. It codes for CAWQGLGTEAFF.